This T cell receptor (beta chain) was observed in a study of regulatory T cells in long-lasting Graves disease. Overall study findings and caveats: New patients shared fewer public clonotypes (about 970) than persistent patients did (around 3,000). Under persistent disease, TRBV28, TRBJ1-2 and TRBJ2-5 were used preferentially.

Investigators prepared the TCR beta libraries by applying iRepertoire HTBI primers and Arm-PCR of CDR3 regions. TCRdb re-analysed the multiplex PCR reads in MiXCR, keeping a single row per CDR3 protein. This sample has about 350,000 distinct CDR3 sequences, with around 15% found just once. Note on this clonotype: Its specificity is not known.

Time point: newly diagnosed GD, antithyroid drugs for less than 3 months. Construction of the TCR library relied on RNA isolated from PBMCs. This CDR3 contains 14 residues. V shed 4 bases and J shed 5 bases, with 16 bases lying between them. The germline V gene has CDR1 SGDLS and CDR2 YYNGEE. This sample was shared with a second study, whose subject was T cells in Graves' hyperthyroidism and ophthalmopathy. That investigation notes: HTBI primers were the set used in a first-round RT-PCR of the TCR CDR3.

This clonotype originated in a woman under 30 with Graves disease. The genes are TRBV9 and TRBJ2-7, with no clear D. The sample was peripheral blood mononuclear cells (PBMCs), taken at new diagnosis, from a patient treated with antithyroid drugs. The CDR3 region has the DNA TGTGCCAGCAGCCCGGTTCCAGGAACCCACGAGCAGTACTTC. It specifies CASSPVPGTHEQYF.